This T cell receptor (beta chain) was captured by sequencing in a study of cytomegalovirus exposure and HLA in healthy donors. Overall study findings and caveats: V- and J-gene trimming in TCR beta was tied to a missense DCLRE1C variant by an analysis performed later. A likely sequencing artifact accounted for one observed cluster of highly shared sequence variants. Among TCR sequences, most were rare, though some public TCRs appeared in many donors.

A remark on this clone: As yet, its antigen is unknown.

V shed 4 bases and J shed 6 bases, with 3 bases lying between them. This CDR3 comprises 11 residues. Germline loops: CDR1 SGHTA, CDR2 FQGNSA. The PCR made use of 60 Vbeta and 13 Jbeta primers. Assay used: immunoSEQ multiplex PCR; TCRdb lists only in-frame clones, some missing. The repertoire holds about 160,000 clones, with 80% as singletons. Sequencing was carried out using PBMCs. The chain recombines TRBV7-2 with TRBJ2-2, with D unclear. This receptor was taken from a male donor in good health and CMV-seropositive. Here the CDR3 DNA reads TGTGCCAGCAGCTCTTCCGGGGAGCTGTTTTTT. Translation: CASSSSGELFF. The full variable domain, completed using reference TRBV7-2 and TRBJ2-2, is GAGVSQSPSNKVTEKGKDVELRCDPISGHTALYWYRQSLGQGLEFLIYFQGNSAPDKSGLPSDRFSAERTGGSVSTLTIQRTQQEDSAVYLCASSSSGELFFGEGSRLTVL.